The T cell receptor (beta chain) under discussion was sequenced for a study of T-cell reconstitution after alpha-beta-depleted transplantation in children. TCRbeta library preparation incorporated unique molecular identifiers. From the PCR reads, TCRdb called clonotypes with MiXCR, one entry per CDR3 protein. The table lists about 610,000 distinct CDR3 sequences, more than 20% of them singletons. Study conclusions and caveats: T cells produced anew were the main source of T-cell counts and diversity one year after transplant. Alpha-beta T cells about two months after transplant reportedly derived from several hundred expanded graft clones. Some patients' high day-60 TCRbeta diversity was attributed to recipient cells surviving conditioning.

Germline V gene lookup returns CDR1 DFQATT and CDR2 SNEGSKA (reference sequence). This CDR3 is 14 amino acids long. Trimming took 5 bases from V and 0 from J, leaving 12 bases between them. A note on this clonotype: The antigen remains unidentified.

This TCR was recovered from a boy younger than two with Wiskott-Aldrich syndrome, due to receive a stem cell transplant. The sample was PBMCs, taken before TCRalphabeta/CD19-depleted stem cell transplant. The chain couples TRBV20-1 to TRBJ2-3; the D gene could be TRBD1 or TRBD2 (5 bases each). This CDR3 is CSAGDPYSTDTQYF. For the CDR3, the DNA is TGCAGTGCTGGGGACCCATATAGCACAGATACGCAGTATTTT.